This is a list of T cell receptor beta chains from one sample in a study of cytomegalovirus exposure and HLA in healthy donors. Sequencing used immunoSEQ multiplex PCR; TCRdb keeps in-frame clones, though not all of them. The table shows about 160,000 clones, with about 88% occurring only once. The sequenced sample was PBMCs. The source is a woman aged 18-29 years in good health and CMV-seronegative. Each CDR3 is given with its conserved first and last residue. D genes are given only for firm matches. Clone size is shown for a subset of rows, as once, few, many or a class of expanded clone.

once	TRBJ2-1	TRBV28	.	CASSLRGGEQFF	TGTGCCAGCAGTTTACGGGGTGGCGAGCAGTTCTTC
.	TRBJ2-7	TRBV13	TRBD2	CASSFGGSRNEQYF	TGTGCCAGCAGCTTCGGCGGGAGTCGCAACGAGCAGTACTTC
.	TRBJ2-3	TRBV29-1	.	CSVEGTFESTDTQYF	TGCAGCGTTGAAGGGACATTCGAGAGCACAGATACGCAGTATTTT
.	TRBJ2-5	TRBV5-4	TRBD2	CASSLISGIQETQYF	TGTGCCAGCAGCTTGATAAGCGGGATACAAGAGACCCAGTACTTC
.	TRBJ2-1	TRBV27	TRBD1	CASSLDGTGVNEQFF	TGTGCCAGCAGTTTGGATGGGACAGGGGTCAATGAGCAGTTCTTC
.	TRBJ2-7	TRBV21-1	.	CASSETAPQGPIYEQYF	TGTGCCAGCAGCGAAACCGCCCCACAGGGACCTATCTACGAGCAGTACTTC
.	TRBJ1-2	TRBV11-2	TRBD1	CASSVGQGADGYTF	TGTGCCAGCAGCGTGGGACAGGGGGCGGATGGCTACACCTTC
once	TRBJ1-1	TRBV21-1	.	CASSKPDGTGNTEAFF	TGTGCCAGCAGCAAACCTGACGGGACAGGGAACACTGAAGCTTTCTTT
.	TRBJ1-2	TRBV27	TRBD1	CASSFGQGSGYTF	TGTGCCAGCAGTTTCGGACAGGGCTCTGGCTACACCTTC
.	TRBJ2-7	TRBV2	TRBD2	CASRPPGGGLRGEQYF	TGTGCCAGCAGACCCCCCGGGGGGGGGCTAAGAGGCGAGCAGTACTTC
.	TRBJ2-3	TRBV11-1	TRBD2	CASSLGQLGLAVSTDTQYF	TGTGCCAGCAGCTTAGGACAGTTGGGACTAGCCGTAAGCACAGATACGCAGTATTTT
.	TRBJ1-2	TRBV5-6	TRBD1	CASSFFSGTANYGYTF	TGTGCCAGCAGCTTCTTCTCCGGGACAGCGAACTATGGCTACACCTTC
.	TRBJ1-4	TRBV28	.	CASSLREKLFF	TGTGCCAGCAGTTTGAGGGAAAAACTGTTTTTT
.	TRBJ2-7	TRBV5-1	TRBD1	CASSPAGTAYEQYF	TGCGCCAGCAGCCCGGCCGGGACAGCCTACGAGCAGTACTTC
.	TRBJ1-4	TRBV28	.	CASSFGFATNEKLFF	TGTGCCAGCAGTTTCGGTTTTGCAACTAATGAAAAACTGTTTTTT
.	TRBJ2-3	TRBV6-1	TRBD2	CASSTLAGAANTQYF	TGTGCCAGTTCCACTCTAGCGGGAGCGGCAAATACGCAGTATTTT
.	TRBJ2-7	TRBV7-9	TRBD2	CASNQKWTSGTPGEQYF	TGTGCCAGCAACCAAAAGTGGACTAGCGGGACCCCCGGGGAGCAGTACTTC
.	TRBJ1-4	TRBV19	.	CASRTPGRENEKLFF	TGTGCCAGTAGGACCCCCGGAAGGGAGAATGAAAAACTGTTTTTT
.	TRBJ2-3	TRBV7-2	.	CASSFQGGSTDTQYF	TGTGCCAGCAGCTTCCAGGGGGGATCCACAGATACGCAGTATTTT
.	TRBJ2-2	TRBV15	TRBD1	CATSREQGRSGELFF	TGTGCCACCAGCAGAGAACAGGGGCGTTCGGGGGAGCTGTTTTTT
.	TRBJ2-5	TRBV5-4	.	CASSSDRQETQYF	TGTGCCAGCAGCTCCGACAGACAAGAGACCCAGTACTTC
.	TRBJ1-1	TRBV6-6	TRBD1	CASSLRTGRGTEAFF	TGTGCCAGCAGTCTTAGGACAGGGAGGGGTACTGAAGCTTTCTTT
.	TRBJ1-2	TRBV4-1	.	CASSSLQGERYGYTF	TGCGCCAGCAGCTCCCTACAGGGTGAGCGGTATGGCTACACCTTC
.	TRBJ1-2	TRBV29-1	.	CSVEGVQGYGYTF	TGCAGCGTTGAAGGGGTACAGGGCTATGGCTACACCTTC
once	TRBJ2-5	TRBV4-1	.	CASSHPEGSEETQYF	TGCGCCAGCAGCCACCCAGAAGGGAGCGAGGAGACCCAGTACTTC
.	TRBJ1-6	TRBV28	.	CASTRATGGNNSPLHF	TGTGCCAGCACCCGGGCGACGGGGGGTAATAATTCACCCCTCCACTTT
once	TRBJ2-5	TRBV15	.	CATSASVQETQYF	TGTGCCACCAGTGCTAGCGTTCAAGAGACCCAGTACTTC
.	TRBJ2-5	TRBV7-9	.	CASSLALRRDRQETQYF	TGTGCCAGCAGCTTAGCGCTAAGGAGGGACCGACAAGAGACCCAGTACTTC
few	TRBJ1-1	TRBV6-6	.	CASKEGEVRTEAFF	TGTGCCAGCAAGGAAGGGGAAGTTCGCACTGAAGCTTTCTTT
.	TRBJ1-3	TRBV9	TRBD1	CASSGPGTGLGNTIYF	TGTGCCAGCAGCGGTCCCGGGACAGGGTTAGGAAACACCATATATTTT
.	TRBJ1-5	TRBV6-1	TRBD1	CASSEATGVGNQPQHF	TGTGCCAGCAGTGAGGCGACAGGGGTGGGAAATCAGCCCCAGCATTTT
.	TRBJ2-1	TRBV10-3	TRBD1	CAISESGRGLGNEQFF	TGTGCCATCAGTGAGTCTGGCAGGGGGCTCGGCAATGAGCAGTTCTTC
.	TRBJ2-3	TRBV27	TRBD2	CASTTGVAGDLGFSTDTQYF	TGTGCCAGCACCACCGGAGTAGCGGGAGATTTGGGCTTTAGCACAGATACGCAGTATTTT
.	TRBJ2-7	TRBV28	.	CASGSYEQYF	TGTGCCAGCGGGAGCTACGAGCAGTACTTC
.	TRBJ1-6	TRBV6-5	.	CASRTAGNSPLHF	TGTGCCAGCAGGACGGCGGGGAATTCACCCCTCCACTTT
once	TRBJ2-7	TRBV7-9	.	CASSFPLGTKQYEQYF	TGTGCCAGCAGCTTCCCCCTTGGTACGAAACAATACGAGCAGTACTTC
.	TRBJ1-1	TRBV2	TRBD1	CASSSGQGYTEAFF	TGTGCCAGCAGTTCTGGACAGGGTTACACTGAAGCTTTCTTT
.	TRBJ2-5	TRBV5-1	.	CASSLGPVGAQETQYF	TGCGCCAGCAGCTTGGGCCCAGTGGGAGCCCAAGAGACCCAGTACTTC
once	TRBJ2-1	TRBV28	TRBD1	CATLTGVKPDNEQFF	TGTGCCACATTGACAGGGGTCAAACCGGACAATGAGCAGTTCTTC
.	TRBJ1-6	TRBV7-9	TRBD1	CASSLQGDANSPLHF	TGTGCCAGCAGTTTACAGGGGGATGCCAATTCACCCCTCCACTTT
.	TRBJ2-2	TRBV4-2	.	CASSQDYGTGELFF	TGTGCCAGCAGCCAAGACTACGGGACCGGGGAGCTGTTTTTT
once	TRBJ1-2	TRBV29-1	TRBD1	CSVPGQGWGYGYTF	TGCAGCGTCCCGGGACAGGGGTGGGGGTATGGCTACACCTTC
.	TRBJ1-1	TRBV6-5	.	CASSYSSYSNTEAFF	TGTGCCAGCAGTTACTCATCTTACTCGAACACTGAAGCTTTCTTT
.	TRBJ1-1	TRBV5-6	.	CASSSQWNTEAFF	TGTGCCAGCAGCTCACAGTGGAACACTGAAGCTTTCTTT
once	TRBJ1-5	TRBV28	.	CASTLWAPHSNQPQHF	TGTGCCAGCACCTTATGGGCCCCCCATAGCAATCAGCCCCAGCATTTT
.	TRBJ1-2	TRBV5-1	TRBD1	CASSLETGDYGYTF	TGCGCCAGCAGCTTGGAAACAGGGGACTATGGCTACACCTTC
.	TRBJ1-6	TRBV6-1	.	CASSEAQGALNSPLHF	TGTGCCAGCAGTGAAGCGCAAGGGGCGCTAAATTCACCCCTCCACTTT
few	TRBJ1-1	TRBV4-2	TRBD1	CASSQSGGIMNTEAFF	TGTGCCAGCAGCCAATCAGGGGGCATCATGAACACTGAAGCTTTCTTT
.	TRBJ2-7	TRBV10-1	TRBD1	CASSEWDSNWFPYEQYF	TGCGCCAGCAGTGAGTGGGACAGCAATTGGTTCCCCTACGAGCAGTACTTC
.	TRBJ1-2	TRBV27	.	CASGGGSANYGYTF	TGTGCCAGCGGGGGAGGCAGCGCTAACTATGGCTACACCTTC
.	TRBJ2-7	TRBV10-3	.	CAISPQISNSLQYF	TGTGCCATCAGCCCTCAAATCTCCAATAGCTTACAGTACTTC
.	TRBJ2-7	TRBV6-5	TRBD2	CASSYAAGGPREQYF	TGTGCCAGCAGTTACGCTGCGGGAGGGCCGAGGGAGCAGTACTTC
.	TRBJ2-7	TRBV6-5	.	CASSYSSGSEQYF	TGTGCCAGCAGTTACTCGTCCGGGTCTGAGCAGTACTTC